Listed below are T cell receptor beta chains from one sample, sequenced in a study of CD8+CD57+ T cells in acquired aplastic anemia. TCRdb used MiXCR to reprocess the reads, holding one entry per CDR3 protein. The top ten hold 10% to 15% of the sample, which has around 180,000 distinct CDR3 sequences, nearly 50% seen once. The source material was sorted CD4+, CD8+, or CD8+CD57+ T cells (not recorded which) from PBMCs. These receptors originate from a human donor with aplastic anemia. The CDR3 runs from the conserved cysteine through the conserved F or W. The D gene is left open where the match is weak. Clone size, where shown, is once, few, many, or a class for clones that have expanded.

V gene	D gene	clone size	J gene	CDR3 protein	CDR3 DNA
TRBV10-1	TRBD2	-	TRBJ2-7	CASSDPSGAYEQYF	TGCGCCAGCAGTGACCCTAGCGGGGCCTACGAGCAGTACTTC
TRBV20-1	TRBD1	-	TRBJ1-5	CSAKYGQGSDQPQHF	TGCAGTGCAAAATACGGACAGGGATCTGATCAGCCCCAGCATTTT
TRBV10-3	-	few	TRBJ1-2	CAISELGLTEANYGYTF	TGTGCCATCAGTGAGTTAGGACTGACCGAAGCTAACTATGGCTACACCTTC
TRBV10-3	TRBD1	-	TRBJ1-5	CAITTGEGGQPQHF	TGTGCCATCACCACAGGGGAGGGAGGGCAGCCCCAGCATTTT
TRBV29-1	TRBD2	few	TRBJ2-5	CSVDLGGETQYF	TGCAGCGTTGACCTGGGGGGGGAGACCCAGTACTTC
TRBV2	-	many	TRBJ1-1	CASSPQGTNTEAFF	TGTGCCAGCAGCCCCCAGGGTACGAACACTGAAGCTTTCTTT
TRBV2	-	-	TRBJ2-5	CATRVEVWETQYF	TGTGCCACCAGAGTGGAGGTTTGGGAGACCCAGTACTTC
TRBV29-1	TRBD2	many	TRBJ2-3	CSEGTSGKMDTQYF	TGCAGCGAAGGGACTAGCGGGAAGATGGATACGCAGTATTTT
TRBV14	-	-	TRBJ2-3	CASSQNRQSTDTQYF	TGTGCCAGCAGCCAAAATCGACAGAGCACGGATACGCAGTATTTT
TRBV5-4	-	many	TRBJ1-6	CASRSGQNYNSPLHF	TGTGCCAGCAGGAGCGGACAGAATTATAATTCACCCCTCCACTTT
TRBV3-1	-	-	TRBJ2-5	CASRNGHSAAGTQYF	TGTGCCAGCAGGAATGGGCACAGCGCCGCCGGGACCCAGTACTTC
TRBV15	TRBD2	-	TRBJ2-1	CATSSLAGGRNEQFF	TGTGCCACCAGCAGCTTGGCGGGGGGAAGGAATGAGCAGTTCTTC
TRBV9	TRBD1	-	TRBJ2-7	CASSLGQGIYEQYF	TGTGCCAGCAGCTTAGGACAGGGGATCTACGAGCAGTACTTC
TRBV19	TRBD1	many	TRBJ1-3	CASHTGGSGNTIYF	TGTGCCAGCCATACAGGGGGCTCTGGAAACACCATATATTTT
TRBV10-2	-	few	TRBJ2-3	CASSRGADTQYF	TGCGCCAGCTCTAGAGGAGCAGATACGCAGTATTTT
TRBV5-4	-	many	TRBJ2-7	CASGEPSSYEQYF	TGTGCCAGCGGAGAGCCAAGCTCCTACGAGCAGTACTTC
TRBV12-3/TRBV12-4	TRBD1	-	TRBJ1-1	CASTGGKAKAFF	TGTGCCAGCACAGGGGGCAAAGCTAAAGCTTTCTTT
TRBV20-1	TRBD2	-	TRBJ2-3	CSVGGGAGDTQYF	TGCAGTGTTGGCGGGGGGGCCGGAGATACGCAGTATTTT
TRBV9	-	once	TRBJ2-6	CASSVGPTGLAGANVLTF	TGTGCCAGCAGCGTAGGGCCCACAGGGTTAGCTGGGGCCAACGTCCTGACTTTC
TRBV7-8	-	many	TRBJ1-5	CASSLGTSSNQPQHF	TGTGCCAGCAGCTTAGGTACGAGTAGCAATCAGCCCCAGCATTTT
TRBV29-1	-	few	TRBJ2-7	CSVEDDVGGVSYEQYF	TGCAGCGTTGAAGACGACGTAGGCGGCGTCTCCTACGAGCAGTACTTC
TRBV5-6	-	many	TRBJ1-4	CASSFRDAGNEKLFF	TGTGCCAGCAGCTTCCGGGACGCCGGTAATGAAAAACTGTTTTTT
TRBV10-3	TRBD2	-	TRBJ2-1	CAISETSGGKSYNEQFF	TGTGCCATCAGTGAGACTAGCGGGGGGAAGTCCTACAATGAGCAGTTCTTC
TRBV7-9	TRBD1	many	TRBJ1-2	CASSQVSGTENGYTF	TGTGCCAGCAGCCAAGTTTCGGGGACAGAGAATGGCTACACCTTC
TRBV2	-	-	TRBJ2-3	CASRAGGPDTQYF	TGTGCCAGCAGAGCGGGCGGACCAGATACGCAGTATTTT
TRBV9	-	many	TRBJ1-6	CASSVDPGDFSPLHF	TGTGCCAGCAGCGTAGACCCAGGGGATTTTTCACCCCTCCACTTT
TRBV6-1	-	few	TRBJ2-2	CASSEASVANTGELFF	TGTGCCAGCAGTGAAGCCTCAGTGGCGAACACCGGGGAGCTGTTTTTT
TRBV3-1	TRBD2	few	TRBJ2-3	CASSQVRTSVAADTQYF	TGTGCCAGCAGCCAGGTGAGGACTAGCGTGGCTGCAGATACGCAGTATTTT
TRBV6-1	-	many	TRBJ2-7	CASTGQVGVPREQYF	TGTGCCAGCACGGGGCAGGTCGGGGTCCCTAGAGAGCAGTACTTC
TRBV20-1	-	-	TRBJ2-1	CSARDFDEQFF	TGCAGTGCTAGAGATTTCGATGAGCAGTTCTTC
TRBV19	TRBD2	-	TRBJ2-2	CASTGGTGELFF	TGTGCCAGTACGGGGGGCACCGGGGAGCTGTTTTTT
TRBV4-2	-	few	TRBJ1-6	CASSQRIGLSGPLHF	TGTGCCAGCAGCCAACGGATAGGCCTCTCGGGTCCCCTCCACTTT
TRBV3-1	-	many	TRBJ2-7	CASSLLGSYEQYF	TGTGCCAGCAGCCTTCTGGGGTCCTACGAGCAGTACTTC
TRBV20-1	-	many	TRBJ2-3	CSARAPGLNTDTQYF	TGCAGTGCGAGAGCCCCGGGACTTAACACAGATACGCAGTATTTT
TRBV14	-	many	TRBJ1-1	CASSLQVGGTEAFF	TGTGCCAGCAGCCTACAGGTTGGCGGAACTGAAGCTTTCTTT
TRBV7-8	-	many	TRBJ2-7	CASRDTSGVDPYEQYF	TGTGCCAGCAGAGACACTTCGGGGGTGGATCCCTACGAGCAGTACTTC
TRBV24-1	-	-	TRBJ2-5	CATSDAGTDQETQYF	TGTGCCACCAGTGATGCCGGGACGGACCAAGAGACCCAGTACTTC
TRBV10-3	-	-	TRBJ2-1	CAISEFGNNEQFF	TGTGCCATCAGTGAATTTGGAAACAATGAGCAGTTCTTC
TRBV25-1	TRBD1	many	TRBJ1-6	CASSGTKGQGINSPLHF	TGTGCCAGCAGTGGCACAAAAGGACAGGGGATTAATTCACCCCTCCACTTT
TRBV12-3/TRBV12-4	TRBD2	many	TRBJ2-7	CASRLAGGLGEQYF	TGTGCCAGCAGACTAGCGGGGGGTCTGGGGGAGCAGTACTTC
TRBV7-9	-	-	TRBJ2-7	CASNLGGAYEQYF	TGTGCCAGCAACCTAGGGGGGGCCTACGAGCAGTACTTC
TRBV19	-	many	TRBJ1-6	CASTDRGALHSPLHF	TGTGCCAGTACCGATAGGGGGGCTCTGCATTCACCCCTCCACTTT
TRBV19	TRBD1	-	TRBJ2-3	CASNDRGRPDTQYF	TGTGCCAGTAACGACAGGGGGCGCCCAGATACGCAGTATTTT
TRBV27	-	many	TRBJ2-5	CASRTDPGETQYF	TGTGCCAGCAGGACGGACCCCGGAGAGACCCAGTACTTC
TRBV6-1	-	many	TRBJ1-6	CASLDRGESPLHF	TGTGCCAGCTTAGATAGGGGGGAATCACCCCTCCACTTT
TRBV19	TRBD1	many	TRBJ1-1	CASTLTGGQARTEAFF	TGTGCCAGTACCCTTACCGGCGGACAGGCCCGAACTGAAGCTTTCTTT
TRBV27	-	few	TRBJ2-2	CASSLMSGQRTGELFF	TGTGCCAGCAGTTTAATGTCGGGACAACGCACCGGGGAGCTGTTTTTT
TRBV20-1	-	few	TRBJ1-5	CSASLGVGQPQHF	TGCAGTGCTAGCCTTGGGGTAGGGCAGCCCCAGCATTTT
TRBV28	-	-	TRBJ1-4	CASRRGDEKLFF	TGTGCCAGCAGGCGAGGAGATGAAAAACTGTTTTTT
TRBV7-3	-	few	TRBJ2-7	CASSLHDRDEQYF	TGTGCCAGCAGCCTCCACGACCGAGACGAGCAGTACTTC
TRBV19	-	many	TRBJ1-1	CASSMRNTEAFF	TGTGCCAGTAGTATGCGGAACACTGAAGCTTTCTTT
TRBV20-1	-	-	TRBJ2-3	CSARPGTAARTDTQYF	TGCAGTGCTAGGCCCGGGACCGCCGCCCGCACAGATACGCAGTATTTT
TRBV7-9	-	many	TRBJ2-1	CASSSQTPRAVEFF	TGTGCCAGCAGCTCCCAAACACCCAGGGCGGTGGAGTTCTTC
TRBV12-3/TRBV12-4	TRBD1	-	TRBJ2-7	CASSKQGVYEQYF	TGTGCCAGCAGTAAACAGGGGGTATACGAGCAGTACTTC
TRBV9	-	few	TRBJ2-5	CASSVGAAQETQYF	TGTGCCAGCAGCGTAGGGGCAGCCCAAGAGACCCAGTACTTC
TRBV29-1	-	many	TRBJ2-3	CSVDFQGTDTQYF	TGCAGCGTTGATTTCCAGGGAACAGATACGCAGTATTTT
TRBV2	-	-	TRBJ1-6	CASSGERGSPLHF	TGTGCCAGCAGTGGAGAGAGGGGTTCACCCCTCCACTTT
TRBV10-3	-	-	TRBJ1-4	CAISEKVGANEKLFF	TGTGCCATCAGTGAGAAGGTGGGGGCTAATGAAAAACTGTTTTTT
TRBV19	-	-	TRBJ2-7	CASSILGEDYEQYF	TGTGCCAGTAGTATTCTGGGGGAAGACTACGAGCAGTACTTC